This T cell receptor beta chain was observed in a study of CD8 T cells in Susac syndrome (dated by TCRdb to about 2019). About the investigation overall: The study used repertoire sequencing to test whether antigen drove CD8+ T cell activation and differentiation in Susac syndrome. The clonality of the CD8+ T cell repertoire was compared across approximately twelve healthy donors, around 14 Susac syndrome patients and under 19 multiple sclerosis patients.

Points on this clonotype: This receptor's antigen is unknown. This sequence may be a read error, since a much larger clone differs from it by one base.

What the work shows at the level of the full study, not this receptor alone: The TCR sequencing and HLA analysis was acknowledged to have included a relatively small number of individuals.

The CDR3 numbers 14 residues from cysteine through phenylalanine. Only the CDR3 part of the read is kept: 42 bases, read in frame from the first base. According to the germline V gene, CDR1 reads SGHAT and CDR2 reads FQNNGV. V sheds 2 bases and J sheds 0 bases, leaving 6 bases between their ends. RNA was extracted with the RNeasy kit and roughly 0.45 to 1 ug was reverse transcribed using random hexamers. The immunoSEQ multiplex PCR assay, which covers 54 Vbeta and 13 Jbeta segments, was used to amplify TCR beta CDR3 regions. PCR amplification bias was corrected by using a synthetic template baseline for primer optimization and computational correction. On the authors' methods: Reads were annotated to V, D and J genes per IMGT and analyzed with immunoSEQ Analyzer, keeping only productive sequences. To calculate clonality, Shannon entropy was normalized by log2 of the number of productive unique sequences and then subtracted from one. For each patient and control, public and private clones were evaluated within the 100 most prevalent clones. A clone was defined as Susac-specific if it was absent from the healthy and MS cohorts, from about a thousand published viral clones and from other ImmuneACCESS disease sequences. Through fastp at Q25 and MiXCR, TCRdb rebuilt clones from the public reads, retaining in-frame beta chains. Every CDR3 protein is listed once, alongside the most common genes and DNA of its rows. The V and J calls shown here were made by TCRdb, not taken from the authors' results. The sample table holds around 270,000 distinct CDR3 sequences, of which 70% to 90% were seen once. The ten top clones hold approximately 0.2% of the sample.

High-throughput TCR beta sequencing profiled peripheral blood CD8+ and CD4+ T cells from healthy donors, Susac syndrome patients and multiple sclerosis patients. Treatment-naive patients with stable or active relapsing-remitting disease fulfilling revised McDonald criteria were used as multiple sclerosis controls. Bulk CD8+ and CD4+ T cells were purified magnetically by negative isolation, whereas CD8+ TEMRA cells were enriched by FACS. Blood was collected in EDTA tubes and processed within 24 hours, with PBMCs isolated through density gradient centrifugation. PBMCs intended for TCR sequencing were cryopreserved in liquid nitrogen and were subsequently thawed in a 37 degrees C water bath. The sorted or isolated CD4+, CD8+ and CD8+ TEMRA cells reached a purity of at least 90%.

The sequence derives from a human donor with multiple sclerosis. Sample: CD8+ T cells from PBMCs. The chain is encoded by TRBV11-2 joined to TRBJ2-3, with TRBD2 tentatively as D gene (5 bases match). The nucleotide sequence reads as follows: TGTGCCAGCAGCTTACCGGGGAGCACAGATACGCAGTATTTT. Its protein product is CASSLPGSTDTQYF.